The clone carrying this TCR beta chain has only a few counts. What it binds is unknown. Each donor's status was that of a healthy bone marrow donor. The data stem from a study of cytomegalovirus exposure and HLA in healthy donors. Study-level points and caveats: Testing in vitro showed three CMV-associated chains specific for CMV antigens. Several of the most significant clusters appeared linked to common viral pathogens, based on a later analysis. On later analysis, the bulk of CMV-associated TCR beta chains appeared to be HLA-restricted.

The PCR was carried out with 60 Vbeta primers and 13 Jbeta primers. TCRdb's table, derived via immunoSEQ multiplex PCR, lists solely in-frame clones and lacks some. The sample consists of about 130,000 clones, over 60% of them appearing once. Per germline, CDR1 ENHRY and CDR2 SYGVKD. The CDR3 extends over 14 amino acids. V shed 7 bases and J shed 4 bases, with 16 bases lying between them. The sequenced material came from PBMCs. The chain links TRBV10-3 to TRBJ1-1; maybe TRBD1 (6 bases). This TCR came from a woman in her fifties or sixties in good health and CMV-seropositive. The CDR3 bases are TGTGCCATCATGCCGCAGGGGCCCAGCACTGAAGCTTTCTTT. It specifies CAIMPQGPSTEAFF.